This T cell receptor beta chain was obtained from a study of T cells after yellow fever vaccination. Study-level findings and limits: Among primary-vaccination clones, most reappeared after the booster, at around 97% for CD4 and more than 75% for CD8. Abundant clonotypes from the bulk population could get into FACS-sorted repertoires as contaminants. Faster peaking, at day 5 versus 15, marked a secondary response that was weaker.

Germline loops: CDR1 MGHRA, CDR2 YSYEKL. This CDR3 spans 16 amino acids. V was shortened by 3 bases and J by 0 bases, with 12 bases between the two germline ends. MiXCR, applied by TCRdb to the 5' RACE reads, yields one record per CDR3 protein. This sample carries about 350,000 distinct CDR3 sequences, 7% to 9% of them seen once, and the ten largest clones take approximately 15%. Comment on this clonotype: Its specificity is unknown.

The origin of this receptor is a man between 18 and 29 years old who received the YFV17D yellow fever vaccine. Sequencing was performed on PBMCs, taken about 41 days after the first yellow fever vaccination. This rearrangement joins TRBV4-1 to TRBJ2-4, with D possibly matching TRBD1 (6 bases). The chain's CDR3 is CASSQLGHLAKNIQYF. The CDR3 DNA sequence: TGCGCCAGCAGCCAGTTGGGACATCTAGCCAAAAACATTCAGTACTTC.